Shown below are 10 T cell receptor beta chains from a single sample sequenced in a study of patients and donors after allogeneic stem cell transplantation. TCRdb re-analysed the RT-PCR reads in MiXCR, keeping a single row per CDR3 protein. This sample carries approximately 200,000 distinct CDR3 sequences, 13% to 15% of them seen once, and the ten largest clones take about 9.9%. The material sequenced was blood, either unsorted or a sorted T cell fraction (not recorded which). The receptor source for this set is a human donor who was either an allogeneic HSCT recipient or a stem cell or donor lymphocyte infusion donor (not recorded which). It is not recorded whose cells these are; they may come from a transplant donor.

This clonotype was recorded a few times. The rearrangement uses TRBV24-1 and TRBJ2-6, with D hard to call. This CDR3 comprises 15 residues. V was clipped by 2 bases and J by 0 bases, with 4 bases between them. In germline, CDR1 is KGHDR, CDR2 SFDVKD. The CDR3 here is CATSDSNSGANVLTF. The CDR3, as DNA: TGTGCCACCAGTGATTCCAACTCTGGGGCCAACGTCCTGACTTTC.

CDR3 in amino acids: CASSSHRSALHF. The CDR3 nucleotides read TGTGCCAGCAGTTCCCACAGGTCCGCCCTCCACTTT. This rearrangement joins TRBV27 to TRBJ1-6, with D possibly matching TRBD1 (5 bases). CDR3 length: 12 residues. Germline assignment: CDR1 MNHEY and CDR2 SMNVEV (reference sequence). Trimming pared 4 bases from V and 14 bases from J, leaving 12 bases between.

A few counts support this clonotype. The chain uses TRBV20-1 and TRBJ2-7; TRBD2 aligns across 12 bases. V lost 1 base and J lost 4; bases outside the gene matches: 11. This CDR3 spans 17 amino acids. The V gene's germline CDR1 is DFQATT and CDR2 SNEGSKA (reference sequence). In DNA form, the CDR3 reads TGCAGTGCTAGAGGTCAGGTGACTAGCGGGAGTTTGTACGAGCAGTACTTC. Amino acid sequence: CSARGQVTSGSLYEQYF.

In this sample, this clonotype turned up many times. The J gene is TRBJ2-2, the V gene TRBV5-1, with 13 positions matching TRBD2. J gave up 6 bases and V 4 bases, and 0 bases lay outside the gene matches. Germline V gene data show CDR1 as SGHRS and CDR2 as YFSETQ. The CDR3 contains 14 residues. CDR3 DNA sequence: TGCGCCAGCAGCACTAGCGGGAGGGCCGGGGAGCTGTTTTTT. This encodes CASSTSGRAGELFF.

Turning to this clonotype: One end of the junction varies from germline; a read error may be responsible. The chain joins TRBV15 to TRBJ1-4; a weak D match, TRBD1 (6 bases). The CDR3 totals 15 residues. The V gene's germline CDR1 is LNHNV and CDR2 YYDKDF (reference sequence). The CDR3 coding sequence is TGTGCCACCAGCAGTAGACAGGCAACTAATGAAATACTGTTTTTT. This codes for CATSSRQATNEILFF.

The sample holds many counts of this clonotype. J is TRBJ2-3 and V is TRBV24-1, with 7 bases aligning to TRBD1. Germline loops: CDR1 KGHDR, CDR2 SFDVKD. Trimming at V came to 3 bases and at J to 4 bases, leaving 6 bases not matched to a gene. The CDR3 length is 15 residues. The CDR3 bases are TGTGCCACCAGTGATAGAAGTCAGGGGGCAGATACGCAGTATTTT. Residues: CATSDRSQGADTQYF.

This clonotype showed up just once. The CDR3: CASRRTGGNLGYTF. For the CDR3, the DNA is TGTGCCAGCAGGCGGACAGGGGGTAATCTTGGCTACACCTTC. The gene calls are TRBV12-3 or TRBV12-4 and TRBJ1-2, with TRBD1 matching 10 bases. The CDR3 covers 14 residues. J lost 7 bases, V lost 6 bases, and 8 bases had no gene match.

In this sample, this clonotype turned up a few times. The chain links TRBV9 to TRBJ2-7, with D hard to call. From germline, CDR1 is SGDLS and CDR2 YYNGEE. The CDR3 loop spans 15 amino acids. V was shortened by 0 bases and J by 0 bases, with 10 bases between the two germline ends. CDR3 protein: CASSVDNGRSYEQYF. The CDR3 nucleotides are TGTGCCAGCAGCGTAGATAATGGCCGCTCCTACGAGCAGTACTTC.

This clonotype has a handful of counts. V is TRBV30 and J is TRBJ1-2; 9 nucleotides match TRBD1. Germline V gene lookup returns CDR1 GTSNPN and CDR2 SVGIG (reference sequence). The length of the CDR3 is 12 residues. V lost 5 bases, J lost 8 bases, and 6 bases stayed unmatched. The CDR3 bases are TGTGCCTGGGATTACAGGGGGCAAGGCTACACCTTC. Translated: CAWDYRGQGYTF.

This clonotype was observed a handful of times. CDR3 bases: TGTGCCAGCAGTGAAGCGCCTGGAGCGGGGGACCCCAAGAGAACCCAGTACTTC. Translated: CASSEAPGAGDPKRTQYF. The chain uses TRBV6-1 and TRBJ2-5, with TRBD2 matching over 8 bases. The V gene's germline CDR1 is MNHNS and CDR2 SASEGT. The CDR3 covers 18 residues. J gave up 8 bases and V 0 bases, and 17 bases lay outside the gene matches.